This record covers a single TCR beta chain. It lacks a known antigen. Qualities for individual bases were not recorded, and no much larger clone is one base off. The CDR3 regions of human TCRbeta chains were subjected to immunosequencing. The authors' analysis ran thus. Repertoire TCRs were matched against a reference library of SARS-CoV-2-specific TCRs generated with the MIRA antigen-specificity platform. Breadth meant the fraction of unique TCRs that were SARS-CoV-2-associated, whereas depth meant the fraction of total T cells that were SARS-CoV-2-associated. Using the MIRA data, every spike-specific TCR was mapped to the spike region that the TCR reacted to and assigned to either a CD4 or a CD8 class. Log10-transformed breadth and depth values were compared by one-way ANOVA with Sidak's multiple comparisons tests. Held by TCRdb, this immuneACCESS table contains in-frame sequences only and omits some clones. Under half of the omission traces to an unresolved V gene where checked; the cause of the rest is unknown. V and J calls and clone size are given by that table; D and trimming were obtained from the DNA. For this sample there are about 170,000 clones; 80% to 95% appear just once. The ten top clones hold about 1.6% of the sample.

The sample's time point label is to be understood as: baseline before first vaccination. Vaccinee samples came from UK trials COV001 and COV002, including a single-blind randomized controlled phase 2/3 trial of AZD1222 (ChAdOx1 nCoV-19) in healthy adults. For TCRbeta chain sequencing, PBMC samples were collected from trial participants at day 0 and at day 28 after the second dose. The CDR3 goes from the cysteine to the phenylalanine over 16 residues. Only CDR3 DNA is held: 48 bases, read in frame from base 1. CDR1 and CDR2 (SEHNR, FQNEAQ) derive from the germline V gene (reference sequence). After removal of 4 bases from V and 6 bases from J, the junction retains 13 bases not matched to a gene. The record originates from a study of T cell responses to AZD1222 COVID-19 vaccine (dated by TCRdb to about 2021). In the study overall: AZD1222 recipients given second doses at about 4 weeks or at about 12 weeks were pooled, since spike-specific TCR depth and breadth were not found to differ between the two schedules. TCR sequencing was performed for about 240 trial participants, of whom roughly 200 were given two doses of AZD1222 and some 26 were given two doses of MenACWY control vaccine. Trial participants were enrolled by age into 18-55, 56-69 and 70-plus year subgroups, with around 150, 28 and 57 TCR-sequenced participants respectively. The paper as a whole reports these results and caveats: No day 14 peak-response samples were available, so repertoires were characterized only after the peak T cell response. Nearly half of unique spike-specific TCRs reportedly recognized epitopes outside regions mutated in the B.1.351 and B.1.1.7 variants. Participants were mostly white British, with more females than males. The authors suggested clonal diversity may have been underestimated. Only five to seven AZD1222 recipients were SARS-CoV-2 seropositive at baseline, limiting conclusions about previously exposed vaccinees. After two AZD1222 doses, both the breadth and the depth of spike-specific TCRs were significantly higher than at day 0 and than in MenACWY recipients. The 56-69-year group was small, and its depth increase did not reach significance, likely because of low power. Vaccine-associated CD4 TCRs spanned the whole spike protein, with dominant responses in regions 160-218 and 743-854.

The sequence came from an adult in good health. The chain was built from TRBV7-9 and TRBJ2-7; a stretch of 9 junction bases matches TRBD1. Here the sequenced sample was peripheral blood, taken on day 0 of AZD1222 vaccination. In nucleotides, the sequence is TGTGCCAGCAGCTATCCGACCGGGACAGGGATGACCGAGCAGTACTTC. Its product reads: CASSYPTGTGMTEQYF.